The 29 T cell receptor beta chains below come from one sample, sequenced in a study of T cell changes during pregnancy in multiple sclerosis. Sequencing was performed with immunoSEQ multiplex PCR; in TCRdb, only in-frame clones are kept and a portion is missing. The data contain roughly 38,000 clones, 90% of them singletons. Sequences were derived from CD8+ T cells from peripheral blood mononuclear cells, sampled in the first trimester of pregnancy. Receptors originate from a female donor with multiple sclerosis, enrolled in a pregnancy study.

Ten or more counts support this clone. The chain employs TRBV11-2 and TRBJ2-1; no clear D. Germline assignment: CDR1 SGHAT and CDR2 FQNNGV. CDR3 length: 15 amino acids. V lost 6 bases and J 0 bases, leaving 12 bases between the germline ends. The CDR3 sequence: CASRLGSSSYNEQFF. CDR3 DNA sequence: TGTGCCAGCAGACTCGGGTCTAGCTCCTACAATGAGCAGTTCTTC. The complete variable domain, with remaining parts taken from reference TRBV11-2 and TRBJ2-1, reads EAGVAQSPRYKIIEKRQSVAFWCNPISGHATLYWYQQILGQGPKLLIQFQNNGVVDDSQLPKDRFSAERLKGVDSTLKIQPAKLEDSAVYLCASRLGSSSYNEQFFGPGTRLTVL.

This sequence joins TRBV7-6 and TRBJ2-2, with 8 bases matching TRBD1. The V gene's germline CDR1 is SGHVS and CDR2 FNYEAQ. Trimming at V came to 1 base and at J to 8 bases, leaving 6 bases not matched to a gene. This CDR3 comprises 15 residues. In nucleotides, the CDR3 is TGTGCCAGCAGCTTAGAGGCAGGGGGCATGGGGGAGCTGTTTTTT. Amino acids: CASSLEAGGMGELFF.

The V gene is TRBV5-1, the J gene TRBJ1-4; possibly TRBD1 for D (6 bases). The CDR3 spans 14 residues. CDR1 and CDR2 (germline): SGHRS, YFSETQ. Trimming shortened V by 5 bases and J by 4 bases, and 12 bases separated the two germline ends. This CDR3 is CASSPQGLNEKLFF. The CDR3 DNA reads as TGCGCCAGCAGTCCCCAGGGGCTTAATGAAAAACTGTTTTTT.

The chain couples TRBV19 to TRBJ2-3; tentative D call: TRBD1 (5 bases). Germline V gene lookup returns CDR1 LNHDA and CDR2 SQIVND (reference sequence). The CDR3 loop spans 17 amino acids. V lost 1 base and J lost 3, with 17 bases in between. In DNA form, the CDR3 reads TGTGCCAGTAGTATAGGAAGGGGAAAAGCCGGTACAGATACGCAGTATTTT. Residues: CASSIGRGKAGTDTQYF.

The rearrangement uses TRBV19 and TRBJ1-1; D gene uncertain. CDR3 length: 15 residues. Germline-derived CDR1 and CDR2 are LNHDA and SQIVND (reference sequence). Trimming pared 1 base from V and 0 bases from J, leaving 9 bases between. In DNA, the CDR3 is TGTGCCAGTAGTATAGGGGCCAGTTTGAACACTGAAGCTTTCTTT. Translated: CASSIGASLNTEAFF.

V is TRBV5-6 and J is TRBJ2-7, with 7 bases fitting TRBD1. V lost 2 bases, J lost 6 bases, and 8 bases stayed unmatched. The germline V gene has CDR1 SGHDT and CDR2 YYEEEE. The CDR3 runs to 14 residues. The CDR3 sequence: CASSFGQVGVEQYF. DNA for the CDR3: TGTGCCAGCAGCTTTGGACAGGTAGGCGTCGAGCAGTACTTC.

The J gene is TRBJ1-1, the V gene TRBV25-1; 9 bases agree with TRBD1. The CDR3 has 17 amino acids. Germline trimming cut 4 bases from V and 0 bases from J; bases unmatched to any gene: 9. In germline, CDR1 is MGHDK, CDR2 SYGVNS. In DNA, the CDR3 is TGTGCCAGCAGTGGGACAGGGGCGGGAATCATGAACACTGAAGCTTTCTTT. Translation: CASSGTGAGIMNTEAFF.

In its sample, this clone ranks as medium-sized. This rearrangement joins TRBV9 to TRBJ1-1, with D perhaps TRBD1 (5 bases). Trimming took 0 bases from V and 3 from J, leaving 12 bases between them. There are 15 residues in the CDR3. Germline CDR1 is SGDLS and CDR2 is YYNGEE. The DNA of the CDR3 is TGTGCCAGCAGCGTAGTCCCGGAGGGGTACACTGAAGCTTTCTTT. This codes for CASSVVPEGYTEAFF.

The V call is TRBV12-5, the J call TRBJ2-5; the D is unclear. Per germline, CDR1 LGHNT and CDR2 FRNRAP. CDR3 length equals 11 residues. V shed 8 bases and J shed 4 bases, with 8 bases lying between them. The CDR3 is CASRYGETQYF. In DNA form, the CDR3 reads TGTGCTAGTCGATACGGAGAGACCCAGTACTTC.

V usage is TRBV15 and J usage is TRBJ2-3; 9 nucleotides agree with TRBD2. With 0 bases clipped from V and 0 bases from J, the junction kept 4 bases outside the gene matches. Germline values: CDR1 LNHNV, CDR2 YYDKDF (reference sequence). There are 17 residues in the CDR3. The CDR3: CATSRDPSGASTDTQYF. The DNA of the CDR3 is TGTGCCACCAGCAGAGATCCTAGCGGGGCTAGCACAGATACGCAGTATTTT.

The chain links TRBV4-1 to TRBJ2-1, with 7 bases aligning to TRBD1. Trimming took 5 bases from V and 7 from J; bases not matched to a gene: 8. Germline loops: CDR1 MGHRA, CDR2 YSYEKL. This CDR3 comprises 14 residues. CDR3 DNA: TGCGCCAGCAGCTACGGGGACAGCTATAATGAGCAGTTCTTC. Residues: CASSYGDSYNEQFF.

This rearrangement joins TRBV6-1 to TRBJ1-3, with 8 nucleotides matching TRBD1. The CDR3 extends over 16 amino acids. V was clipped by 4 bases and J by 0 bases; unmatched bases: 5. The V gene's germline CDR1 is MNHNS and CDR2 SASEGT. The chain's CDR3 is CASSGRQGYSGNTIYF. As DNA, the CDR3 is TGTGCCAGCAGTGGCCGACAGGGGTACTCTGGAAACACCATATATTTT.

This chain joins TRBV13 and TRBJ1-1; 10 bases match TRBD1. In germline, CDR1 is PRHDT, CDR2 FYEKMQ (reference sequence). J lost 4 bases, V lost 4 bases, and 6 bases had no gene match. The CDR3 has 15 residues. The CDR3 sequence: CASSYRTGGRTEAFF. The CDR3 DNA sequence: TGTGCCAGCAGCTACCGGACAGGGGGACGCACTGAAGCTTTCTTT.

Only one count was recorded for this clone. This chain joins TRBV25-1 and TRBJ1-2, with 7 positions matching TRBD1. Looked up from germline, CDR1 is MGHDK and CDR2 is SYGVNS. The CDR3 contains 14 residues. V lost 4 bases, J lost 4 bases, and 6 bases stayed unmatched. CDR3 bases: TGTGCCAGCAGTGGGGGACAGTTCTTCTATGGCTACACCTTC. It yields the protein CASSGGQFFYGYTF.

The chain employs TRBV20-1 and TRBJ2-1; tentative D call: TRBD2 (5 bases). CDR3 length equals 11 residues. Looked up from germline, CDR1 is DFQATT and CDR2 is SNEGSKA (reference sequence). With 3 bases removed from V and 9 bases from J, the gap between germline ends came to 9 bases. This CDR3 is CSASLGSEQFF. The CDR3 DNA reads TGCAGTGCTAGCCTGGGGAGTGAGCAGTTCTTC.

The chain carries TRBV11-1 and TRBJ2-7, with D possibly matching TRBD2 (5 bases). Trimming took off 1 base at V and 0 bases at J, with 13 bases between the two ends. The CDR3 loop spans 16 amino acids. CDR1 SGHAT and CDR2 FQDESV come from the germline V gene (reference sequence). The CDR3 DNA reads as TGTGCCAGCAGCTTAGGGGAGCGAGCCAGCTCCTACGAGCAGTACTTC. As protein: CASSLGERASSYEQYF.

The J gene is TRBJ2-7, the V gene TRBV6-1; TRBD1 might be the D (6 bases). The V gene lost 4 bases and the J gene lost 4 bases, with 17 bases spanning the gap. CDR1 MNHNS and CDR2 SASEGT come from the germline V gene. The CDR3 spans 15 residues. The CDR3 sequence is CASSVTDRSIYEQYF. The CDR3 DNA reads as TGTGCCAGCAGTGTAACAGACAGGAGCATTTACGAGCAGTACTTC.

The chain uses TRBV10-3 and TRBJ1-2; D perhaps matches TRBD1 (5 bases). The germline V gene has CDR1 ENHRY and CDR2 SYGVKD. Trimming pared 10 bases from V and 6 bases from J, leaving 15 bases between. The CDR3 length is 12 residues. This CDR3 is CATPGGVDGYTF. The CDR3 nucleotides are TGTGCCACCCCTGGGGGGGTTGATGGCTACACCTTC.

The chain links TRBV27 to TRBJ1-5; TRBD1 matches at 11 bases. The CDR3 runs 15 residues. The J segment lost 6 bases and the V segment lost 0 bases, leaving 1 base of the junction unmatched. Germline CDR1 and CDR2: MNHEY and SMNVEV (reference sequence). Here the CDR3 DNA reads TGTGCCAGCAGTTTATCGGGACAGGGGGGTCAGCCCCAGCATTTT. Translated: CASSLSGQGGQPQHF.

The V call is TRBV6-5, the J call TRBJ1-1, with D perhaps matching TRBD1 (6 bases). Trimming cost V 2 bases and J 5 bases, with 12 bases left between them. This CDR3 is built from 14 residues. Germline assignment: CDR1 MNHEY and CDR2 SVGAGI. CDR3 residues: CASSYGGPGTEAFF. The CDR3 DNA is TGTGCCAGCAGTTACGGGGGCCCGGGGACTGAAGCTTTCTTT.

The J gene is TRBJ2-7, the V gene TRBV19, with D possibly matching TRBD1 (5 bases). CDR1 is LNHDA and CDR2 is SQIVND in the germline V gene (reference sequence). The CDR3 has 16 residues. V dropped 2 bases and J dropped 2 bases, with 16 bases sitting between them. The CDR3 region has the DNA TGTGCCAGTAGTATATCCTCAGGGTCACAAACCTACGAGCAGTACTTC. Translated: CASSISSGSQTYEQYF.

The CDR3 sequence: CAWSGRVQETQYF. The CDR3 nucleotides read TGTGCCTGGAGTGGCAGGGTACAAGAGACCCAGTACTTC. This chain connects TRBV30 to TRBJ2-5, with D possibly TRBD1 on 5 matching bases. The CDR3 loop spans 13 amino acids. The V gene lost 1 base and the J gene lost 2 bases, with 8 bases spanning the gap. In germline, CDR1 is GTSNPN, CDR2 SVGIG (reference sequence).

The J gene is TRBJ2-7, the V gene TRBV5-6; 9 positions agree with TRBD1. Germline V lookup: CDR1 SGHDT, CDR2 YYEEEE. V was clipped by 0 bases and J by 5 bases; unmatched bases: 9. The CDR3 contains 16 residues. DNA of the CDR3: TGTGCCAGCAGCTTGGGGGCAGGACAGGGGTGGAACGAGCAGTACTTC. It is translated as CASSLGAGQGWNEQYF.

The CDR3 region is CASRDRGTHEQYF. CDR3 bases: TGTGCCAGCAGGGACAGGGGCACCCACGAGCAGTACTTC. V is TRBV2 and J is TRBJ2-7; 9 nucleotides agree with TRBD1. CDR3 length: 13 residues. Germline V CDR1 and CDR2: SNHLY, FYNNEI. Trimming at V came to 6 bases and at J to 5 bases, leaving 5 bases not matched to a gene.

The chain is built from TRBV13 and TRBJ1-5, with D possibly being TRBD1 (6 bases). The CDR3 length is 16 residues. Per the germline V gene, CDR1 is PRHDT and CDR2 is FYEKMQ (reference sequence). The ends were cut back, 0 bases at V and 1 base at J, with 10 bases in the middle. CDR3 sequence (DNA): TGTGCCAGCAGCTTAGGCCCGGGGGGCAGCAATCAGCCCCAGCATTTT. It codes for CASSLGPGGSNQPQHF.

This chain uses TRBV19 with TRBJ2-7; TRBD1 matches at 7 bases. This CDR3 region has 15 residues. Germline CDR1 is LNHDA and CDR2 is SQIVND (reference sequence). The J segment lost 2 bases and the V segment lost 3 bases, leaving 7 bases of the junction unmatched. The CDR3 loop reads CASSIRTGPTYEQYF. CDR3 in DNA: TGTGCCAGTAGTATCCGGACAGGCCCCACCTACGAGCAGTACTTC.

CDR3: CASSLGGGPYNEQFF. The CDR3 DNA sequence: TGTGCCAGCAGTTTGGGAGGGGGGCCGTACAATGAGCAGTTCTTC. V gene TRBV27 combines with J gene TRBJ2-1; a weak D match, TRBD2 (7 bases). The CDR3 has 15 residues. Germline-derived CDR1 and CDR2 are MNHEY and SMNVEV (reference sequence). With 3 bases removed from V and 4 bases from J, the gap between germline ends came to 13 bases.

The CDR3 region has the DNA TGTGCCTGGACCGGGACAGGGGGCGAAGAAGAGCAGTACTTC. This translates into CAWTGTGGEEEQYF. The chain joins TRBV30 to TRBJ2-7; 12 nucleotides agree with TRBD1. V shed 4 bases and J 7 bases; nucleotides not matched to a gene: 8. The CDR3 covers 14 residues. The germline V gene has CDR1 GTSNPN and CDR2 SVGIG (reference sequence).

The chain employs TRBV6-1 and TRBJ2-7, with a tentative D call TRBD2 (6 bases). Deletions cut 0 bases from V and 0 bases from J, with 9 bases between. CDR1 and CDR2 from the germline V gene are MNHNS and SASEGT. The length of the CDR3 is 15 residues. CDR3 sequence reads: CASSEADGSSYEQYF. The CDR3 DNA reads TGTGCCAGCAGTGAAGCTGACGGGAGCTCCTACGAGCAGTACTTC.